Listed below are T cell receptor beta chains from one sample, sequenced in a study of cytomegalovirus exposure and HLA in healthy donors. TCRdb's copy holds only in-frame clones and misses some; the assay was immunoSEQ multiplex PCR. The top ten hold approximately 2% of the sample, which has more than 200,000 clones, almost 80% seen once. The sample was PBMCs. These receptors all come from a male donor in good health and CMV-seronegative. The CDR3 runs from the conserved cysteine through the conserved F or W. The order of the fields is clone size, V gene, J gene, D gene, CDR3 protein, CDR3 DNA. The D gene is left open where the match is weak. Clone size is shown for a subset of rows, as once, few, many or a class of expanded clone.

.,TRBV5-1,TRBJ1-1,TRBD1,CASSLRDRGPNTEAFF,TGCGCCAGCAGCCTCCGGGACAGGGGGCCCAACACTGAAGCTTTCTTT
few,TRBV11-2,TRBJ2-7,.,CASSLVRQPHEQYF,TGTGCCAGCAGCTTAGTGAGACAGCCCCACGAGCAGTACTTC
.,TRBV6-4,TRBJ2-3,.,CASSGTNTDTQYF,TGTGCCAGCAGTGGGACAAACACAGATACGCAGTATTTT
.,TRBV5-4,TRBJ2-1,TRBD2,CASSSPGGNNEQFF,TGTGCCAGCAGCTCACCGGGGGGGAACAATGAGCAGTTCTTC
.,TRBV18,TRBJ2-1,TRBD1,CASSATGGGFNEQFF,TGTGCCAGCTCAGCGACAGGGGGCGGGTTCAATGAGCAGTTCTTC
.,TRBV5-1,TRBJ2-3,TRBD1,CASSLTGGGTDTQYF,TGCGCCAGCAGCTTGACAGGGGGCGGGACAGATACGCAGTATTTT
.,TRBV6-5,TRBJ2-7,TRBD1,CASSRRGLRSDEQYF,TGTGCCAGCAGCCGAAGGGGGCTGAGGTCGGACGAGCAGTACTTC
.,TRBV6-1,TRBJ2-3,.,CASSGLHTQYF,TGTGCCAGCAGCGGACTCCATACGCAGTATTTT
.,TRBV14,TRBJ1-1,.,CASSRPTSRKAFF,TGTGCCAGCAGCCGCCCTACATCGAGGAAAGCTTTCTTT
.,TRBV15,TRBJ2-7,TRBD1,CATSRDWGTEAYEQYF,TGTGCCACCAGCAGAGATTGGGGGACAGAGGCCTACGAGCAGTACTTC
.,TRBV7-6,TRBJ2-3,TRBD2,CASSWGLRQTSTDTQYF,TGTGCCAGCAGCTGGGGACTACGTCAAACTAGCACAGATACGCAGTATTTT
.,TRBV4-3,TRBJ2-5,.,CASSQDNRQETQYF,TGCGCCAGCAGCCAAGATAACAGGCAAGAGACCCAGTACTTC
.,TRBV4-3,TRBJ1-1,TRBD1,CASSQDVTGGYTEAFF,TGCGCCAGCAGCCAAGATGTGACAGGGGGCTACACTGAAGCTTTCTTT
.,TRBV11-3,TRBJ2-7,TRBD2,CASSLDGSGTSGTDYEQYF,TGTGCCAGCAGCTTAGATGGTTCCGGGACTAGCGGGACAGACTACGAGCAGTACTTC
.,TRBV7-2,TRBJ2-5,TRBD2,CASTSARGGAGGETQYF,TGTGCCAGCACCTCTGCGCGGGGTGGAGCGGGGGGAGAGACCCAGTACTTC